This T cell receptor beta chain was recovered during a study of T cells in Graves' hyperthyroidism and ophthalmopathy (dated by TCRdb to the late 2010s). For the wider study: Peripheral blood samples were taken at the time of initial diagnosis, prior to any treatment. To identify distinguishing TCR V-J signatures, a discovery cohort of 100 patients was used, comprising some 45 with Graves' ophthalmopathy and around 57 with stable Graves' hyperthyroidism. An independent validation cohort of some 18 hyperthyroidism patients and over 15 patients who later progressed to ophthalmopathy tested prospective prediction of ophthalmopathy. For training and testing, the roughly 93 patients in the discovery cohort were randomly divided in a 7:3 ratio. In addition, the study compared T-cell repertoires in thyroid tissue and in blood from roughly six Graves' hyperthyroidism patients. Once sampling was done, hyperthyroidism patients were given methimazole at a starting dose of 30 mg daily, whereas ophthalmopathy patients were given high-dose intravenous methylprednisolone. The paper reports TCR Vbeta CDR3 sequencing of some 140 peripheral blood samples: some 44 ophthalmopathy, fewer than 80 hyperthyroidism and 17 progressor patients.

Ten or more counts support this clonotype. Its recognized antigen is unknown. Within one base of it there is no much larger clone, and no base qualities were kept. In the ophthalmopathy patients, disease was moderately to severely active, with a Clinical Activity Score of 3 or more, a NOSPECS grade of 4 or more, and a duration of less than 3 months. The study excluded patients with uncontrolled infections, other autoimmune diseases, pregnancy or lactation. Diagnoses were based on clinical symptoms, serum thyroxine and TRAb, thyroid ultrasound and orbital computed tomography. PBMCs were isolated from 10 ml of fresh peripheral blood by Ficoll-Paque density gradient centrifugation. Total RNA was extracted with Trizol reagent, and quality was checked on an Agilent 2100 Bioanalyzer. What the study reported, not specific to this receptor: In validation, the model predicted progression to ophthalmopathy a median of roughly 6.1 months before onset, with approximately 68% sensitivity and roughly 79% specificity. A model built on a 13 V-J signature distinguished ophthalmopathy from stable hyperthyroidism, reaching around 88% sensitivity and about 81% specificity in cross-validation and 80%/75% in testing. No statistical method was used to fix the sample size in advance, and group allocation was not hidden from the investigators. Most expanded thyroid clonotypes (frequency above 0.001) were also detected in blood, a finding suggesting that blood repertoires may reflect thyroid immune responses.

The TCR beta CDR3 regions were amplified from the RNA transcripts. The TCR CDR3 was subjected to a first round of RT-PCR using the HTBI primer set and the Qiagen OneStep RT-PCR kit. Libraries were constructed in a second round of multiplex PCR, after which size selection and purification were performed. The libraries were sequenced on an Illumina HiSeq2000 using paired-end 100 bp reads. Processing in the source paper ran as follows. SOAPnuke was used to process the raw data, removing reads that contained adapters or uncalled bases, had a mean Phred below 15, or lacked an exact match to the constant primer or identifier. COPE v1.2.5 was used to merge high-quality paired reads, and clonotypes were defined as unique nucleotide sequences. MiTCR v1.1 was used to align the clonotypes against IMGT TRBV, TRBD and TRBJ reference segments. The analysis included only V-J combinations with a frequency above 0.0001, which together covered more than 99% of the repertoires. A TCS score was defined as the ratio between F50 (clonal expansion) and ExV (chaos), using BLOSUM62-based TCRdist between CDR3 peptides within each V-J. Welch's t-statistics and random forest reduced fewer than 600 V-J features to roughly 13, which were used in a naive Bayes classifier (R e1071). The public reads were quality trimmed at Q25 with fastp and then assembled into clones with MiXCR by TCRdb, keeping productive beta chains. Entries are consolidated by CDR3 protein sequence, retaining the most common genes and DNA. The V and J calls here are based on TCRdb, not the publication. The sample table lists 250,000 to 350,000 distinct CDR3 sequences, 22% of them with a count of one. The ten largest clones represent 64% of the sample.

The specimen sequenced was blood. The TCR sequence derives from a man aged 25-45 years with Graves' ophthalmopathy.

The CDR3 here reads CASSLLTSGSSYNEQFF. The bases are TGTGCCAGCAGTTTATTGACTAGCGGGAGCTCCTACAATGAGCAGTTCTTC. This sequence uses TRBV28 and TRBJ2-1, and 12 junctional nucleotides match TRBD2. V loses 1 base at its end and J loses 0 bases; junction bases beyond the gene matches: 1. Inclusive of the bounding cysteine and phenylalanine, the CDR3 is 17 residues long. Here the CDR3 DNA is all that survives: 51 bases in frame from base 1. Taken from the germline V gene, the CDR1 and CDR2 loops are MDHEN and SYDVKM.